These 28 T cell receptor beta chains were sequenced from one sample in a study of siplizumab effects on memory and regulatory T cells. Here immunoSEQ multiplex PCR was the method, and the copy in TCRdb shows in-frame clones only, minus some. Of about 100,000 clones in the sample, around 92% were seen once. The sample was CD4+ T cells sorted from blood. These receptors originate from a human donor in good health.

This clone was detected once. The rearrangement links TRBV7-2 to TRBJ2-3, with D tentatively TRBD1 or TRBD2 (6 bases each). The CDR3 covers 16 residues. Trimming stripped 1 base from V and 0 bases from J, with 11 bases between. Germline loops: CDR1 SGHTA, CDR2 FQGNSA. CDR3 sequence reads: CASSLGSGASTDTQYF. The DNA of the CDR3 is TGTGCCAGCAGCTTAGGTTCGGGGGCTAGCACAGATACGCAGTATTTT.

The genes are TRBV9 and TRBJ2-5; perhaps TRBD2 as D (6 bases). V was clipped by 4 bases and J by 4 bases, with 11 bases between them. Germline assignment: CDR1 SGDLS and CDR2 YYNGEE. The CDR3 runs 13 residues. The CDR3 here is CASSLRDLETQYF. Here the CDR3 DNA reads TGTGCCAGCAGCCTCCGGGACTTAGAGACCCAGTACTTC. Variable domain in full (rest from reference TRBV9 and TRBJ2-5): DSGVTQTPKHLITATGQRVTLRCSPRSGDLSVYWYQQSLDQGLQFLIQYYNGEERAKGNILERFSAQQFPDLHSELNLSSLELGDSALYFCASSLRDLETQYFGPGTRLLVL.

This sequence joins TRBV28 and TRBJ2-7; TRBD2 agrees at 8 bases. The CDR3 covers 15 residues. V shed 6 bases and J 3 bases; nucleotides not matched to a gene: 10. In germline, CDR1 is MDHEN, CDR2 SYDVKM. The CDR3 spells CASRDWAGGIYEQYF. CDR3 DNA sequence: TGTGCCAGCAGAGATTGGGCGGGGGGAATCTACGAGCAGTACTTC.

The rearrangement joins TRBV4-3 to TRBJ2-3; TRBD2 might be the D (5 bases). Per germline, CDR1 LGHNA and CDR2 YSLEER. The V and J ends lost 0 bases and 0 bases respectively, with 13 bases between them. This CDR3 has 17 residues. The CDR3 DNA reads as TGCGCCAGCAGCCAAGAAGCAACGGGAACTAGCACAGATACGCAGTATTTT. Residues: CASSQEATGTSTDTQYF.

This clone has a handful of counts. The chain carries TRBV30 and TRBJ1-1; D possibly corresponds to TRBD1 (6 bases). Germline V gives CDR1 GTSNPN, CDR2 SVGIG (reference sequence). This CDR3 comprises 13 residues. V lost 0 bases and J lost 11, with 16 bases in between. The DNA for the CDR3 is TGTGCCTGGAGTGTGCGGACAGTTACCGAGGCTTTCTTT. Translated, it gives CAWSVRTVTEAFF.

This sequence joins TRBV2 and TRBJ2-3; D gene unclear. The CDR3 is made up of 15 amino acids. Trimming removed 7 bases from V and 2 bases from J, with 16 bases in between. Germline CDR1 reads SNHLY; CDR2 reads FYNNEI. As DNA, the CDR3 is TGTGCCAGCATTTTCCCGGGCCAGTACACAGATACGCAGTATTTT. Amino acid sequence: CASIFPGQYTDTQYF.

Only one count was recorded for this clone. An end of the junction differs from the germline gene, which may be a read error. The sample carries other DNA sequences with the same CDR3. The rearrangement joins TRBV6-5 to TRBJ2-7; TRBD1 aligns across 12 bases. Germline lookup yields CDR1 MNHEY and CDR2 SVGAGI. CDR3 size: 15 residues. This CDR3 reads CASSYGTGGGYEQYF. The CDR3 DNA reads as TGTGCCAGCAGTTACGGGACAGGGGGCGGTTACGAGCAGTACTTT.

The gene calls are TRBV7-3 and TRBJ2-3; 9 nucleotides match TRBD2. CDR1 is SGHTA, CDR2 FQGTGA, per germline. Losses at the gene ends were 5 bases for V and 3 bases for J; bases not matched to a gene: 9. CDR3 length: 16 amino acids. For the CDR3, the DNA is TGTGCCAGCAGCATACATAGCGGGGGTGGTACAGATACGCAGTATTTT. This gives the protein CASSIHSGGGTDTQYF.

This sequence joins TRBV4-3 and TRBJ1-1; 7 nucleotides agree with TRBD1. The CDR3 sequence is 14 residues long. V shed 4 bases and J 11 bases; nucleotides not matched to a gene: 13. The V gene's germline CDR1 is LGHNA and CDR2 YSLEER. CDR3 nucleotide sequence: TGCGCCAGCAGCCGGATAACAGGGGATGCGTGGGCTTTCTTT. It is translated as CASSRITGDAWAFF.

V gene TRBV5-1 combines with J gene TRBJ2-3, with 10 positions matching TRBD2. Germline V CDR1 and CDR2: SGHRS, YFSETQ. CDR3 length equals 17 residues. Germline trimming cut 2 bases from V and 7 bases from J; bases unmatched to any gene: 13. CDR3 residues: CASSFSSGGAQVYTQYF. The DNA for the CDR3 is TGCGCCAGCAGCTTTTCCAGCGGGGGGGCCCAAGTGTATACGCAGTATTTT.

The chain combines TRBV20-1 with TRBJ2-1, with D perhaps matching TRBD1 (6 bases). Per the germline V gene, CDR1 is DFQATT and CDR2 is SNEGSKA (reference sequence). The V and J ends lost 6 bases and 7 bases respectively, with 10 bases between them. This CDR3 contains 11 residues. The CDR3: CSALDRNEQFF. The DNA for the CDR3 is TGCAGTGCCCTGGACAGAAATGAGCAGTTCTTC.

The chain employs TRBV7-6 and TRBJ2-7; D gene unclear. Germline CDR1 reads SGHVS; CDR2 reads FNYEAQ. Trimming stripped 1 base from V and 0 bases from J, with 7 bases between. The CDR3 has 14 residues. Here the CDR3 DNA reads TGTGCCAGCAGCTTAGTACAGAGCTCCTACGAGCAGTACTTC. It encodes CASSLVQSSYEQYF. Full variable domain (outside the CDR3, taken from reference TRBV7-6 and TRBJ2-7): GAGVSQSPRYKVTKRGQDVALRCDPISGHVSLYWYRQALGQGPEFLTYFNYEAQQDKSGLPNDRFSAERPEGSISTLTIQRTEQRDSAMYRCASSLVQSSYEQYFGPGTRLTVT.

The genes are TRBV2 and TRBJ1-5, with 9 bases matching TRBD1. The CDR3 loop spans 16 amino acids. Germline V CDR1 and CDR2: SNHLY, FYNNEI. The J segment lost 0 bases and the V segment lost 7 bases, leaving 7 bases of the junction unmatched. The chain's CDR3 is CASTTGGTYSNQPQHF. The CDR3 coding sequence is TGTGCCAGCACGACAGGGGGGACCTATAGCAATCAGCCCCAGCATTTT. Full variable domain (missing parts from reference TRBV2 and TRBJ1-5): EPEVTQTPSHQVTQMGQEVILRCVPISNHLYFYWYRQILGQKVEFLVSFYNNEISEKSEIFDDQFSVERPDGSNFTLKIRSTKLEDSAMYFCASTTGGTYSNQPQHFGDGTRLSIL.

The chain links TRBV28 to TRBJ2-1; 8 nucleotides agree with TRBD2. Germline values: CDR1 MDHEN, CDR2 SYDVKM. The CDR3 extends over 15 amino acids. Trimming at V came to 7 bases and at J to 5 bases, leaving 10 bases not matched to a gene. Written as DNA, the CDR3 is TGTGCCAGCACCGGTCCCGGGACTAGTCACAATGAGCAGTTCTTC. It is translated as CASTGPGTSHNEQFF.

The chain is built from TRBV7-3 and TRBJ1-2; maybe TRBD1 (6 bases). Germline loops: CDR1 SGHTA, CDR2 FQGTGA. This CDR3 has 13 amino acids. V was trimmed by 2 bases and J by 6 bases, leaving 10 bases between them. Here the CDR3 DNA reads TGTGCCAGCAGCTTAGGGCCAGGGGATGGCTACACCTTC. Its translation: CASSLGPGDGYTF.

The genes are TRBV5-4 and TRBJ2-3; possibly TRBD1 or TRBD2 for D (6 bases each). The CDR3 is made up of 17 amino acids. Germline assignment: CDR1 SGHNT and CDR2 YYREEE (reference sequence). Trimming removed 4 bases from V and 5 bases from J, with 23 bases in between. CDR3 protein: CASSPEGGIGYGDTQYF. CDR3 nucleotide sequence: TGTGCCAGCAGCCCGGAGGGGGGTATTGGTTATGGAGATACGCAGTATTTT.

The chain couples TRBV14 to TRBJ2-5, with 10 bases lining up with TRBD2. Germline V gives CDR1 SGHDN, CDR2 FVKESK. This CDR3 comprises 19 residues. After removal of 1 base from V and 1 base from J, the junction contained 12 bases not matched to a gene. CDR3 bases: TGTGCCAGCAGCCAAGTATTTTCTAGCGGGGGCGGAGCCCAAGAGACCCAGTACTTC. As protein: CASSQVFSSGGGAQETQYF. Combining the CDR3 with reference TRBV14 and TRBJ2-5 gives the whole variable domain EAGVTQFPSHSVIEKGQTVTLRCDPISGHDNLYWYRRVMGKEIKFLLHFVKESKQDESGMPNNRFLAERTGGTYSTLKVQPAELEDSGVYFCASSQVFSSGGGAQETQYFGPGTRLLVL.

The CDR3 region is CSVVRLNTEAFF. The DNA for the CDR3 is TGCAGCGTTGTACGGTTGAACACTGAAGCTTTCTTT. This chain links TRBV29-1 with TRBJ1-1; no clear D gene. This CDR3 has 12 amino acids. Trimming cost V 4 bases and J 0 bases, with 6 bases left between them. Germline V CDR1 and CDR2: SQVTM, ANQGSEA. The complete variable domain, with remaining parts taken from reference TRBV29-1 and TRBJ1-1, reads SAVISQKPSRDICQRGTSLTIQCQVDSQVTMMFWYRQQPGQSLTLIATANQGSEATYESGFVIDKFPISRPNLTFSTLTVSNMSPEDSSIYLCSVVRLNTEAFFGQGTRLTVV.

The chain combines TRBV11-2 with TRBJ2-5; D gene unclear. The CDR3 loop spans 16 amino acids. Germline lookup yields CDR1 SGHAT and CDR2 FQNNGV. Trimming took off 1 base at V and 4 bases at J, with 16 bases between the two ends. CDR3: CASSLGSSIAIETQYF. CDR3 in DNA: TGTGCCAGCAGCTTAGGATCCAGTATAGCAATAGAGACCCAGTACTTC.

The chain has TRBV2 and TRBJ1-1, with TRBD1 as a possible D gene (5 bases). The germline V and J ends were trimmed by 6 bases and 5 bases, with 16 bases remaining between them. Germline CDR1 reads SNHLY; CDR2 reads FYNNEI. This CDR3 is built from 14 residues. The DNA for the CDR3 is TGTGCCAGCAGAGATTACATGGGGGGGACTGAAGCTTTCTTT. It translates to CASRDYMGGTEAFF.

J is TRBJ2-7 and V is TRBV19, with 8 bases lining up with TRBD2. With V trimmed by 1 base and J by 4 bases, 6 bases remained unmatched. Germline lookup yields CDR1 LNHDA and CDR2 SQIVND (reference sequence). The CDR3 covers 15 residues. The CDR3 reads CASSIVGSGIYEQYF. The DNA for the CDR3 is TGTGCCAGTAGTATAGTGGGTAGCGGGATATACGAGCAGTACTTC. Supplemented by reference TRBV19 and TRBJ2-7, the full variable domain reads DGGITQSPKYLFRKEGQNVTLSCEQNLNHDAMYWYRQDPGQGLRLIYYSQIVNDFQKGDIAEGYSVSREKKESFPLTVTSAQKNPTAFYLCASSIVGSGIYEQYFGPGTRLTVT.

This chain connects TRBV2 to TRBJ1-4; TRBD1 agrees at 8 bases. The CDR3 covers 14 residues. CDR1 and CDR2 (germline): SNHLY, FYNNEI. V was clipped by 5 bases and J by 4 bases; unmatched bases: 3. The CDR3 DNA follows: TGTGCCAGCAGTCAGGGGGCTGTTAATGAAAAACTGTTTTTT. Translated, it gives CASSQGAVNEKLFF.

The chain recombines TRBV9 with TRBJ1-6; TRBD1 is a possible D gene (6 bases). CDR3 size: 17 residues. Trimming cost V 4 bases and J 2 bases, with 16 bases left between them. Germline loops: CDR1 SGDLS, CDR2 YYNGEE. The CDR3 bases are TGTGCCAGCAGCCCACACGGGACACGGCCCTATAATTCACCCCTCCACTTT. Translation: CASSPHGTRPYNSPLHF. The full variable domain, rest sourced from reference TRBV9 and TRBJ1-6, is DSGVTQTPKHLITATGQRVTLRCSPRSGDLSVYWYQQSLDQGLQFLIQYYNGEERAKGNILERFSAQQFPDLHSELNLSSLELGDSALYFCASSPHGTRPYNSPLHFGNGTRLTVT.

V and J are TRBV14 and TRBJ2-1; no firm D call. Germline CDR1 and CDR2: SGHDN and FVKESK. V lost 4 bases, J lost 8 bases, and 6 bases lay in between. The CDR3 contains 11 residues. CDR3 nucleotides: TGTGCCAGCAGCCGGTCCGATGAGCAGTTCTTC. Translating it yields CASSRSDEQFF.

This clone has a single count. The chain joins TRBV5-5 to TRBJ1-1; D gene ambiguous. Germline lookup yields CDR1 SGHKS and CDR2 YYEKEE (reference sequence). V dropped 1 base and J dropped 1 base, with 11 bases sitting between them. CDR3 length: 15 residues. DNA for the CDR3: TGTGCCAGCAGCTTGAATCGGGAAGCGAACACTGAAGCTTTCTTT. Encoded protein: CASSLNREANTEAFF.

The gene calls are TRBV30 and TRBJ2-2, with D uncertain. V lost 7 bases, J lost 0 bases, and 9 bases lay in between. This CDR3 has 13 amino acids. Germline V gene sequence: CDR1 GTSNPN, CDR2 SVGIG (reference sequence). CDR3 region: CASSHPNTGELFF. In DNA form, the CDR3 reads TGTGCCTCTTCGCATCCGAACACCGGGGAGCTGTTTTTT.

A single count supports this clone. CDR3: CASSSDGGGANVLTF. Written as DNA, the CDR3 is TGCGCCAGCAGCTCGGACGGTGGAGGGGCCAACGTCCTGACTTTC. The chain is built from TRBV5-1 and TRBJ2-6; D not resolved. V gave up 3 bases and J gave up 4 bases, with 11 bases separating them. The CDR3 runs 15 residues. Germline CDR1 and CDR2: SGHRS and YFSETQ.

This chain joins TRBV18 and TRBJ2-3; a weak D match, TRBD1 (6 bases). Germline V CDR1 and CDR2: KGHSH, LQKENI. The CDR3 covers 14 residues. The V end was cut by 2 bases, the J end by 6 bases, with 12 bases between. Here the CDR3 DNA reads TGTGCCAGCTCACCATCCAGGGGAGTCGATACGCAGTATTTT. As protein: CASSPSRGVDTQYF.